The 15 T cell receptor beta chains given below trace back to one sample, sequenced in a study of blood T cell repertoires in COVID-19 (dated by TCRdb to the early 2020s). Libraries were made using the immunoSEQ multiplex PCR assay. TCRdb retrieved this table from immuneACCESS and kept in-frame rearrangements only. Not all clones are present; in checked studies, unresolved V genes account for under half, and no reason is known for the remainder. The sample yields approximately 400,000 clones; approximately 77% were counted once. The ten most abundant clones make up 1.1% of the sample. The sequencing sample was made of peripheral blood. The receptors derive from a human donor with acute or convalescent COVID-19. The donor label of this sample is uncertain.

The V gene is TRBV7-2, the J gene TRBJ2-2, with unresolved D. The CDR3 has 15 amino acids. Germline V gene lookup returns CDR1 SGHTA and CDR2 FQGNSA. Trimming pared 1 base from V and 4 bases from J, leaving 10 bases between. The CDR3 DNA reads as TGTGCCAGCAGCTTAGTGGTAGTAAGCACCGGGGAGCTGTTTTTT. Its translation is CASSLVVVSTGELFF.

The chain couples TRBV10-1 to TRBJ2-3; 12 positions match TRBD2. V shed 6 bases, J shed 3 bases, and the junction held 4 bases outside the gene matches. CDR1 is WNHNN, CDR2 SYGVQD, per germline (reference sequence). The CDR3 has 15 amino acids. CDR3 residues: CASRRTSGVTDTQYF. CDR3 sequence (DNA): TGCGCCAGCAGACGGACTAGCGGGGTTACAGATACGCAGTATTTT.

The CDR3 DNA sequence: TGTGCCATCAGTGAGTCGACTAGCGGGAACACCGGGGAGCTGTTTTTT. This codes for CAISESTSGNTGELFF. The chain carries TRBV10-3 and TRBJ2-2; 9 nucleotides agree with TRBD2. Per the germline V gene, CDR1 is ENHRY and CDR2 is SYGVKD. V shed 0 bases and J 1 base; nucleotides not matched to a gene: 0. This CDR3 comprises 16 residues.

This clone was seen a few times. The CDR3, as DNA: TGCAGCGTTGAAGATTTTCAGGGGAACACTGAAGCTTTCTTT. Translation gives CSVEDFQGNTEAFF. The chain recombines TRBV29-1 with TRBJ1-1, with a weak D call TRBD1 (5 bases). V gave up 0 bases and J gave up 1 base, with 9 bases separating them. The germline V gene has CDR1 SQVTM and CDR2 ANQGSEA. There are 14 residues in the CDR3. The full variable domain, completed using reference TRBV29-1 and TRBJ1-1, is SAVISQKPSRDICQRGTSLTIQCQVDSQVTMMFWYRQQPGQSLTLIATANQGSEATYESGFVIDKFPISRPNLTFSTLTVSNMSPEDSSIYLCSVEDFQGNTEAFFGQGTRLTVV.

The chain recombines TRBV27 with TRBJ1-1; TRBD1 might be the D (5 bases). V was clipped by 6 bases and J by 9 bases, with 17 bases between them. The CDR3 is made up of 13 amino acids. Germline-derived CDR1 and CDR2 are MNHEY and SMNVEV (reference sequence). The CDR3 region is CASRPTLQGKAFF. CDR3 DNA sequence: TGTGCCAGCAGGCCGACCCTCCAGGGTAAAGCTTTCTTT.

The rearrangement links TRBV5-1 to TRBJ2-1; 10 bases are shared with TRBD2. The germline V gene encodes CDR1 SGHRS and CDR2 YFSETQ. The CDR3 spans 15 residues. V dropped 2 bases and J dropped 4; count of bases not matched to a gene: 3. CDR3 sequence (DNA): TGCGCCAGCAGCTTTACTAGCGGGGTATACAATGAGCAGTTCTTC. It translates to CASSFTSGVYNEQFF.

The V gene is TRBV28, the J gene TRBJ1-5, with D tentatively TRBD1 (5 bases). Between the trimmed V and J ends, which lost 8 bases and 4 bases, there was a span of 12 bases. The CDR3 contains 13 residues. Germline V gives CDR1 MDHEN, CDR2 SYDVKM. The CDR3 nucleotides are TGTGCCAGCCTTTACAGGAGTAATCAGCCCCAGCATTTT. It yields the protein CASLYRSNQPQHF. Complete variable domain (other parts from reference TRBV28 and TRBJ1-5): DVKVTQSSRYLVKRTGEKVFLECVQDMDHENMFWYRQDPGLGLRLIYFSYDVKMKEKGDIPEGYSVSREKKERFSLILESASTNQTSMYLCASLYRSNQPQHFGDGTRLSIL.

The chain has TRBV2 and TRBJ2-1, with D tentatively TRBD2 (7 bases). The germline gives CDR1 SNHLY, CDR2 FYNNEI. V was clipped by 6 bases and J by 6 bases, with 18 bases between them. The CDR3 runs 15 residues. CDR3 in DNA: TGTGCCAGCAGAAATGGGGGGGGGCTCGGCAATGAGCAGTTCTTC. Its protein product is CASRNGGGLGNEQFF.

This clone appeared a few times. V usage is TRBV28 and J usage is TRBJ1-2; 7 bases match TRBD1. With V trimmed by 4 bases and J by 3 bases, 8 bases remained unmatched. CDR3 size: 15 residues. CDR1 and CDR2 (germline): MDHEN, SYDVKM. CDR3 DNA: TGTGCCAGCAGTTCACCATCGGGACAGCACTATGGCTACACCTTC. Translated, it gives CASSSPSGQHYGYTF.

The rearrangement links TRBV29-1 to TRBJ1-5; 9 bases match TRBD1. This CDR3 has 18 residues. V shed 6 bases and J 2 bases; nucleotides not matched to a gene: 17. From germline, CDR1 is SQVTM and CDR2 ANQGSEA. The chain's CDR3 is CSVLLGTGRGSGNQPQHF. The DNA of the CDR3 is TGCAGCGTGTTACTCGGGACAGGGAGGGGTAGCGGCAATCAGCCCCAGCATTTT.

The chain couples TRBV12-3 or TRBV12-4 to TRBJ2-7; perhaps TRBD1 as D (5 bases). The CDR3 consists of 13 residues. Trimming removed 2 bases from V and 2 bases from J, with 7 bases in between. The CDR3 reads CASSLQGPYEQYF. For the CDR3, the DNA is TGTGCCAGCAGTTTACAGGGCCCCTACGAGCAGTACTTC.

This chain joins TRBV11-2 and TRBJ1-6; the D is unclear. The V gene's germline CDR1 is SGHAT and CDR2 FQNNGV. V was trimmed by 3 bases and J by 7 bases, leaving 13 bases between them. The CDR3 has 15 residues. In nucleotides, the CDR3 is TGTGCCAGCAGCTTCGAGGGTATTCTCAATTCACCCCTCCACTTT. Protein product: CASSFEGILNSPLHF.

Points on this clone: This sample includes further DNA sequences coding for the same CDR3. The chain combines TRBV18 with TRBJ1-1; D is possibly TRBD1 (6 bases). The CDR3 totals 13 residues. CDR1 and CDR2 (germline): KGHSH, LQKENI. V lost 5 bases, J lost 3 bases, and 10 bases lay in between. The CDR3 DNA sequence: TGTGCCAGCTCATCGAACAGGGACACTGAAGCTTTCTTT. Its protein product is CASSSNRDTEAFF.

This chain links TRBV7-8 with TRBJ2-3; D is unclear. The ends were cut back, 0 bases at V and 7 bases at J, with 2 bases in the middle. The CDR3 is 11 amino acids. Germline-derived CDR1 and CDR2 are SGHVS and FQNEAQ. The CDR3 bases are TGTGCCAGCAGCTTAGCTAATACGCAGTATTTT. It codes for CASSLANTQYF.

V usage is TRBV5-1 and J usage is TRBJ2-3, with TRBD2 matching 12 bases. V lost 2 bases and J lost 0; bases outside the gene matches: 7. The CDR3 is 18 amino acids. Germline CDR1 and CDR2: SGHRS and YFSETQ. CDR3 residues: CASSFTSGRSSSTDTQYF. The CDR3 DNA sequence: TGCGCCAGCAGCTTTACTAGCGGGAGGAGCTCTAGCACAGATACGCAGTATTTT.